The 32 T cell receptor beta chains presented below share a single source sample, sequenced in a study of CD8+ T cells in alopecia areata. Treatment given: oral pan-JAK inhibitor, 5-10 mg twice daily. cDNA serving as the sequencing template came from extracted, reverse transcribed RNA. TCRdb keeps only in-frame clones here, not all; method: immunoSEQ multiplex PCR. The table lists around 110,000 clones, under 60% of them singletons. The input for sequencing was CD8+ T cells sorted from blood, taken at week 24, from a patient treated with tofacitinib. The receptors here all came from a human donor with alopecia areata.

The rearrangement uses TRBV27 and TRBJ2-7, with D tentatively TRBD2 (6 bases). CDR1 is MNHEY, CDR2 SMNVEV, per germline (reference sequence). CDR3 length: 11 residues. V was shortened by 4 bases and J by 6 bases, with 7 bases between the two germline ends. CDR3 amino acids: CASSYGGEQYF. The CDR3 DNA reads TGTGCCAGCAGTTACGGGGGCGAGCAGTACTTC.

This sequence joins TRBV6-1 and TRBJ2-5, with D possibly being TRBD1 (6 bases). Trimming stripped 6 bases from V and 4 bases from J, with 15 bases between. CDR3 size: 14 residues. Germline V gene lookup returns CDR1 MNHNS and CDR2 SASEGT. CDR3 loop: CASSPLGTPETQYF. The CDR3 bases are TGTGCCAGCAGCCCCCTGGGGACACCAGAGACCCAGTACTTC.

As concerns this clone: Other DNA sequences from this sample encode an identical CDR3 as well. This chain joins TRBV13 and TRBJ1-2; D is undetermined. V was clipped by 1 base and J by 0 bases, with 9 bases between them. Germline V gene data show CDR1 as PRHDT and CDR2 as FYEKMQ (reference sequence). This CDR3 contains 15 residues. The CDR3 bases are TGTGCCAGCAGCTTAGTTGACGGGGCTAACTATGGCTACACCTTC. As protein: CASSLVDGANYGYTF.

The chain is built from TRBV5-4 and TRBJ1-1; no definite D call. The CDR3 runs 13 residues. The germline V gene encodes CDR1 SGHNT and CDR2 YYREEE (reference sequence). Deletions cut 2 bases from V and 4 bases from J, with 9 bases between. CDR3 DNA sequence: TGTGCCAGCAGCTTAAGGGTTGGCACTGAAGCTTTCTTT. This gives the protein CASSLRVGTEAFF. The full variable domain, in which reference TRBV5-4 and TRBJ1-1 provide the parts outside the CDR3, is ETGVTQSPTHLIKTRGQQVTLRCSSQSGHNTVSWYQQALGQGPQFIFQYYREEENGRGNFPPRFSGLQFPNYSSELNVNALELDDSALYLCASSLRVGTEAFFGQGTRLTVV.

This clone has just one count. The V and J genes are TRBV7-9 and TRBJ1-2; 7 bases are shared with TRBD1. J was trimmed by 2 bases and V by 5 bases; bases with no gene match: 2. Germline lookup yields CDR1 SEHNR and CDR2 FQNEAQ (reference sequence). CDR3 length equals 13 residues. This CDR3 is CASSRQGNYGYTF. In nucleotides, the CDR3 is TGTGCCAGCAGCCGACAGGGCAACTATGGCTACACCTTC.

CDR3 amino acids: CALVETAGFQYF. As DNA, the CDR3 is TGTGCCCTGGTCGAGACAGCTGGTTTTCAGTACTTC. The V call is TRBV30, the J call TRBJ2-4; TRBD1 is a possible D gene (5 bases). The V gene lost 8 bases and the J gene lost 11 bases, with 19 bases spanning the gap. The CDR3 extends over 12 amino acids. In germline, CDR1 is GTSNPN, CDR2 SVGIG (reference sequence).

The genes are TRBV4-1 and TRBJ1-1; D might be TRBD1 (6 bases). Per the germline V gene, CDR1 is MGHRA and CDR2 is YSYEKL. CDR3 length equals 15 residues. Trimming removed 6 bases at V and 0 bases at J, with 14 bases between. CDR3 residues: CASRNREAMNTEAFF. Here the CDR3 DNA reads TGCGCCAGCAGAAACAGGGAGGCGATGAACACTGAAGCTTTCTTT.

V is TRBV15 and J is TRBJ1-5; D not resolved. The CDR3 is 15 residues long. Per the germline V gene, CDR1 is LNHNV and CDR2 is YYDKDF (reference sequence). The V end was cut by 4 bases, the J end by 4 bases, with 14 bases between. The CDR3 loop is CATSKSVRTNQPQHF. CDR3 sequence (DNA): TGTGCCACCAGCAAGTCGGTCAGAACGAATCAGCCCCAGCATTTT.

This clone came up a few times. The V gene is TRBV6-5, the J gene TRBJ2-2, with 11 bases that match TRBD2. V gave up 4 bases and J gave up 3 bases; unmatched junction bases: 4. Germline V gene sequence: CDR1 MNHEY, CDR2 SVGAGI. This CDR3 is 16 amino acids long. The CDR3 spells CASSSLLAGDTGELFF. The CDR3 DNA sequence: TGTGCCAGCAGTTCTCTACTAGCGGGGGACACCGGGGAGCTGTTTTTT.

This clone occurred once. This chain connects TRBV12-5 to TRBJ2-1; tentative D call: TRBD2 (6 bases). This CDR3 comprises 14 residues. In germline, CDR1 is LGHNT, CDR2 FRNRAP. V was cut by 3 bases and J by 5 bases, with 11 bases left in between. CDR3 sequence (DNA): TGTGCTAGTGGTTTTGGGGGGATCGACAATGAGCAGTTCTTC. Translating it yields CASGFGGIDNEQFF.

This clone appeared a single time. V usage is TRBV9 and J usage is TRBJ2-1; D might be TRBD1 (5 bases). Trimming stripped 0 bases from V and 8 bases from J, with 9 bases between. The CDR3 has 13 residues. Germline loops: CDR1 SGDLS, CDR2 YYNGEE. CDR3 nucleotides: TGTGCCAGCAGCGTAGGCAGGGCGGATGAGCAGTTCTTC. This translates into CASSVGRADEQFF.

The genes are TRBV18 and TRBJ2-7; D not resolved. Germline lookup yields CDR1 KGHSH and CDR2 LQKENI. The CDR3 loop spans 12 amino acids. Trimming stripped 3 bases from V and 4 bases from J, with 7 bases between. The CDR3 coding sequence is TGTGCCAGCTCACCTTCGAATTACGAGCAGTACTTC. It specifies CASSPSNYEQYF.

V and J are TRBV10-3 and TRBJ1-5, with D maybe TRBD1 (6 bases). Germline V gene sequence: CDR1 ENHRY, CDR2 SYGVKD. The CDR3 totals 15 residues. The germline V and J ends were trimmed by 2 bases and 4 bases, with 12 bases remaining between them. Here the CDR3 DNA reads TGTGCCATCAGTGAGGGTGGCAGGGGAAATCAGCCCCAGCATTTT. As protein: CAISEGGRGNQPQHF.

V gene TRBV6-5 combines with J gene TRBJ1-5, with D possibly being TRBD1 (5 bases). Germline V lookup: CDR1 MNHEY, CDR2 SVGAGI. The CDR3 has 14 residues. Trimming stripped 6 bases from V and 0 bases from J, with 9 bases between. The CDR3, as DNA: TGTGCCAGCAGCCCAGGGATTAGCAATCAGCCCCAGCATTTT. Translating gives CASSPGISNQPQHF.

The chain couples TRBV27 to TRBJ2-7; D is possibly TRBD1 or TRBD2 (5 bases each). CDR3 size: 14 residues. Trimming stripped 4 bases from V and 5 bases from J, with 15 bases between. Germline V gene data show CDR1 as MNHEY and CDR2 as SMNVEV (reference sequence). CDR3 bases: TGTGCCAGCAGTTCCTCGACGCAGGGAGACGAGCAGTACTTC. As protein: CASSSSTQGDEQYF.

This rearrangement joins TRBV5-1 to TRBJ2-3; 10 positions match TRBD1. CDR1 and CDR2 (germline): SGHRS, YFSETQ. This CDR3 region has 16 residues. V lost 4 bases and J lost 3; bases outside the gene matches: 8. In nucleotides, the CDR3 is TGCGCCAGCAGCCAGCGGACAGGGGGTAGAACAGATACGCAGTATTTT. Translated, it gives CASSQRTGGRTDTQYF.

The V call is TRBV6-4, the J call TRBJ2-3, with 10 bases matching TRBD2. CDR1 and CDR2 from the germline V gene are MRHNA and SNTAGT. V was pared by 6 bases and J by 2 bases, with 2 bases of the junction left unmatched. CDR3 length: 14 residues. DNA of the CDR3: TGTGCCAGCAGAGCGGGGGGGACCACAGATACGCAGTATTTT. It specifies CASRAGGTTDTQYF.

CDR3 bases: TGTGCCAGCAGCTTAGGTCAGGGAGGCTATGGCTACACCTTC. It codes for CASSLGQGGYGYTF. V is TRBV7-9 and J is TRBJ1-2, with D perhaps TRBD1 (5 bases). The CDR3 totals 14 residues. Per germline, CDR1 SEHNR and CDR2 FQNEAQ (reference sequence). V lost 1 base and J lost 4, with 10 bases in between.

The chain employs TRBV4-3 and TRBJ2-1, with 11 nucleotides matching TRBD2. Trimming at V came to 2 bases and at J to 6 bases, leaving 6 bases not matched to a gene. CDR1 and CDR2 from the germline V gene are LGHNA and YSLEER. The CDR3 has 16 residues. The CDR3 region is CASSQLAGGSLNEQFF. The DNA for the CDR3 is TGCGCCAGCAGCCAACTAGCGGGGGGATCCCTCAATGAGCAGTTCTTC.

This clone was seen only a few times. The chain uses TRBV29-1 and TRBJ2-1; D possibly corresponds to TRBD2 (6 bases). The germline V and J ends were trimmed by 4 bases and 6 bases, with 7 bases remaining between them. Germline V gene sequence: CDR1 SQVTM, CDR2 ANQGSEA. This CDR3 comprises 11 residues. The CDR3 sequence: CSVGRGNEQFF. The DNA for the CDR3 is TGCAGCGTTGGGAGGGGCAATGAGCAGTTCTTC.

V usage is TRBV10-3 and J usage is TRBJ2-7; D remains ambiguous. Between the trimmed V and J ends, which lost 3 bases and 3 bases, there was a span of 12 bases. From germline, CDR1 is ENHRY and CDR2 SYGVKD. The CDR3 runs 14 residues. In DNA, the CDR3 is TGTGCCATCAGTGAATCTCCGCCACGCTACGAGCAGTACTTC. Residues: CAISESPPRYEQYF.

This chain connects TRBV29-1 to TRBJ2-7; D is perhaps TRBD2 (6 bases). Germline V gene data show CDR1 as SQVTM and CDR2 as ANQGSEA. Between the trimmed V and J ends, which lost 4 bases and 2 bases, there was a span of 12 bases. There are 13 residues in the CDR3. The CDR3 loop is CSVGAGGPYEQYF. CDR3 DNA sequence: TGCAGCGTTGGAGCGGGCGGGCCCTACGAGCAGTACTTC.

This clone was recorded a few times. This chain joins TRBV2 and TRBJ2-4, with D uncertain. Deletions cut 0 bases from V and 2 bases from J, with 8 bases between. CDR3 length: 15 amino acids. CDR1 SNHLY and CDR2 FYNNEI come from the germline V gene. This CDR3 reads CASSEAVGTKNIQYF. The CDR3 DNA follows: TGTGCCAGCAGTGAAGCGGTAGGGACCAAAAACATTCAGTACTTC.

This chain links TRBV19 with TRBJ2-3; 9 bases are a match to TRBD2. This CDR3 is built from 16 residues. V lost 4 bases, J lost 2 bases, and 7 bases stayed unmatched. Germline V gene sequence: CDR1 LNHDA, CDR2 SQIVND (reference sequence). The chain's CDR3 is CASSSRAGGLTDTQYF. The CDR3 DNA is TGTGCCAGTAGTAGCCGGGCGGGGGGGCTCACAGATACGCAGTATTTT.

This chain joins TRBV7-9 and TRBJ2-7; TRBD1 aligns across 10 bases. This CDR3 has 16 amino acids. Trimming removed 5 bases from V and 3 bases from J; junction bases left unmatched: 10. Germline assignment: CDR1 SEHNR and CDR2 FQNEAQ (reference sequence). DNA of the CDR3: TGTGCCAGCAGCCGGAGGGGGACAGGGGAAGTCTACGAGCAGTACTTC. Translating it yields CASSRRGTGEVYEQYF.

This chain uses TRBV5-1 with TRBJ1-1; 12 bases agree with TRBD1. CDR3 length: 16 residues. Germline values: CDR1 SGHRS, CDR2 YFSETQ. V dropped 3 bases and J dropped 4; count of bases not matched to a gene: 7. The CDR3: CASSWRDRGLITEAFF. The CDR3 coding sequence is TGCGCCAGCAGCTGGAGGGACAGGGGGCTCATCACTGAAGCTTTCTTT.

A few counts support this clone. The CDR3 nucleotides read TGTGCCAGTAGGACAGGGGGCATGACTGAAGCTTTCTTT. Protein: CASRTGGMTEAFF. V and J are TRBV19 and TRBJ1-1, with TRBD1 matching 10 bases. The CDR3 is 13 residues long. Looked up from germline, CDR1 is LNHDA and CDR2 is SQIVND (reference sequence). V shed 6 bases, J shed 5 bases, and the junction held 3 bases outside the gene matches.

The chain employs TRBV4-3 and TRBJ2-1; 8 positions match TRBD2. Germline CDR1 reads LGHNA; CDR2 reads YSLEER. There are 15 residues in the CDR3. Unmatched junction bases numbered 1, after V lost 3 bases and J lost 0 bases. The CDR3 DNA sequence: TGCGCCAGCAGCCAGGGACTAGACTCCTACAATGAGCAGTTCTTC. This gives the protein CASSQGLDSYNEQFF.

The V gene is TRBV6-6, the J gene TRBJ2-7, with 7 bases lining up with TRBD1. Germline V lookup: CDR1 MNHNY, CDR2 SVGAGI (reference sequence). The CDR3 contains 12 residues. The ends lost 8 bases at V and 2 bases at J; junction bases unmatched: 3. The CDR3 sequence is CASQGVTYEQYF. CDR3 sequence (DNA): TGTGCCAGCCAGGGGGTTACCTACGAGCAGTACTTC.

This clone was counted only a few times. This chain uses TRBV2 with TRBJ2-1; perhaps TRBD1 as D (7 bases). The CDR3 runs 16 residues. Germline V gene lookup returns CDR1 SNHLY and CDR2 FYNNEI. Trimming cost V 6 bases and J 8 bases, with 23 bases left between them. The DNA of the CDR3 is TGTGCCAGCAGGCTTGACGTAGCGGAGGGGGCCTATGAGCAGTTCTTC. Translated: CASRLDVAEGAYEQFF.

This clone was counted a few times. The chain couples TRBV13 to TRBJ2-7; possibly TRBD1 or TRBD2 for D (6 bases each). Germline lookup yields CDR1 PRHDT and CDR2 FYEKMQ (reference sequence). V lost 5 bases to trimming and J lost 5 bases, with 16 bases between them. The CDR3 consists of 14 residues. The CDR3 is CASSHPAGGHEQYF. Written as DNA, the CDR3 is TGTGCCAGCAGCCACCCGGCCGGGGGCCACGAGCAGTACTTC.

This rearrangement joins TRBV9 to TRBJ2-7; 9 bases fit TRBD1. The CDR3 totals 14 residues. Germline loops: CDR1 SGDLS, CDR2 YYNGEE. V shed 3 bases and J 5 bases; nucleotides not matched to a gene: 6. The CDR3 protein is CASSAGQGVHEQYF. The CDR3 DNA sequence: TGTGCCAGCAGCGCGGGACAGGGCGTCCACGAGCAGTACTTC.